Below are 20 T cell receptor beta chains sequenced from a single sample in a study of cytomegalovirus exposure and HLA in healthy donors. Repertoires were generated with immunoSEQ multiplex PCR, while TCRdb's copy carries only in-frame clones and drops some. The repertoire includes about 220,000 clones, over 80% of them detected once, and more than 12% sits in the top ten. Sequencing was performed on PBMCs. The receptors shown here come from a young woman in good health and CMV-seropositive.

Only one count was recorded for this clone. The J gene is TRBJ2-1, the V gene TRBV4-1; D is possibly TRBD1 or TRBD2 (5 bases each). Germline V gives CDR1 MGHRA, CDR2 YSYEKL. V was trimmed by 1 base and J by 5 bases, leaving 18 bases between them. This CDR3 is 17 amino acids long. This CDR3 is CASSQGMGGRTHNEQFF. The CDR3 DNA is TGCGCCAGCAGCCAAGGTATGGGCGGGCGGACACACAATGAGCAGTTCTTC.

The table lists this clone with a few counts. V and J are TRBV28 and TRBJ1-2, with 7 positions matching TRBD1. Trimming took 6 bases from V and 7 from J; bases not matched to a gene: 5. Looked up from germline, CDR1 is MDHEN and CDR2 is SYDVKM. The CDR3 is made up of 12 amino acids. In nucleotides, the CDR3 is TGTGCCAGCAGGACAGGGTCGGGTGGCTACACCTTC. Translated: CASRTGSGGYTF.

In this sample, this clone turned up once. The rearrangement links TRBV4-2 to TRBJ1-4; weak D call: TRBD1 (5 bases). This CDR3 contains 14 residues. CDR1 is LGHNA, CDR2 YNFKEQ, per germline. Trimming stripped 1 base from V and 5 bases from J, with 8 bases between. Written as DNA, the CDR3 is TGTGCCAGCAGCCAAGGGGCAGGGAATGAAAAACTGTTTTTT. As protein: CASSQGAGNEKLFF.

This sequence joins TRBV6-6 and TRBJ2-1; no reliable D call. The CDR3 extends over 13 amino acids. Germline lookup yields CDR1 MNHNY and CDR2 SVGAGI (reference sequence). V lost 4 bases to trimming and J lost 0 bases, with 4 bases between them. The CDR3 DNA sequence: TGTGCCAGCAGTTCTTTCTCCTACAATGAGCAGTTCTTC. Encoded protein: CASSSFSYNEQFF.

The sample holds a few counts of this clone. The V call is TRBV7-3, the J call TRBJ2-2; D uncertain. The V gene's germline CDR1 is SGHTA and CDR2 FQGTGA. The V end lost 2 bases, the J end lost 1 base, and 11 bases lay between the germline ends. This CDR3 has 16 residues. The CDR3 protein is CASSLDRLGNTGELFF. As DNA, the CDR3 is TGTGCCAGCAGCTTAGATCGATTGGGGAACACCGGGGAGCTGTTTTTT.

V gene TRBV15 combines with J gene TRBJ1-3; 7 positions agree with TRBD1. Per the germline V gene, CDR1 is LNHNV and CDR2 is YYDKDF (reference sequence). The CDR3 loop spans 15 amino acids. With V trimmed by 6 bases and J by 3 bases, 8 bases remained unmatched. The CDR3, as DNA: TGTGCCACCAGTCTCAGGGGGAGAGGTGGAAACACCATATATTTT. Protein sequence: CATSLRGRGGNTIYF.

The chain carries TRBV29-1 and TRBJ2-3; D remains unclear. The ends were cut back, 5 bases at V and 2 bases at J, with 14 bases in the middle. This CDR3 has 14 amino acids. Germline V gives CDR1 SQVTM, CDR2 ANQGSEA. CDR3 bases: TGCAGCGTTCGGACCGCCGATTACACAGATACGCAGTATTTT. This gives the protein CSVRTADYTDTQYF.

This chain links TRBV7-9 with TRBJ1-1; TRBD1 matches at 8 bases. Germline CDR1 reads SEHNR; CDR2 reads FQNEAQ (reference sequence). The length of the CDR3 is 12 residues. With V trimmed by 7 bases and J by 3 bases, 1 base remained unmatched. The CDR3 DNA reads as TGTGCCAGCACAGGGGGCGACACTGAAGCTTTCTTT. This encodes CASTGGDTEAFF.

This clone turned up a few times. The rearrangement links TRBV19 to TRBJ1-2, with unresolved D. The CDR3 is 13 residues long. Trimming shortened V by 4 bases and J by 4 bases, and 10 bases separated the two germline ends. Per the germline V gene, CDR1 is LNHDA and CDR2 is SQIVND (reference sequence). In DNA, the CDR3 is TGTGCCAGTAGTAAGAAGCGGGCCTATGGCTACACCTTC. Its protein product is CASSKKRAYGYTF. The entire variable domain, with the rest obtained from reference TRBV19 and TRBJ1-2, is as follows: DGGITQSPKYLFRKEGQNVTLSCEQNLNHDAMYWYRQDPGQGLRLIYYSQIVNDFQKGDIAEGYSVSREKKESFPLTVTSAQKNPTAFYLCASSKKRAYGYTFGSGTRLTVV.

J is TRBJ2-7 and V is TRBV7-9; either TRBD1 or TRBD2 may supply D (5 bases each). This CDR3 is 13 amino acids long. Trimming cost V 4 bases and J 2 bases, with 9 bases left between them. Germline lookup yields CDR1 SEHNR and CDR2 FQNEAQ (reference sequence). The CDR3 is CASSSGRAYEQYF. The CDR3, as DNA: TGTGCCAGCAGCTCGGGACGGGCCTACGAGCAGTACTTC.

The V call is TRBV21-1, the J call TRBJ2-1; whether TRBD2, the table's D call, matches the DNA was not checked. TRBV21-1 is a recognized pseudogene. CDR3 length: 16 residues. The CDR3 nucleotides are TGTGCCAGCAGCAAAGCTGGACTAGCGGTACACAATGAGCAGTTCTTC. Translating gives CASSKAGLAVHNEQFF.

The chain carries TRBV6-5 and TRBJ2-5; TRBD2 matches at 7 bases. V shed 4 bases, J shed 2 bases, and the junction held 10 bases outside the gene matches. The CDR3 consists of 16 residues. Germline lookup yields CDR1 MNHEY and CDR2 SVGAGI. This CDR3 is CASSCARLAEQETQYF. DNA of the CDR3: TGTGCCAGCAGTTGCGCTAGACTAGCAGAACAAGAGACCCAGTACTTC.

The sample holds one count of this clone. Distinct nucleotide sequences in the sample also encode this CDR3. This sequence joins TRBV30 and TRBJ2-1, with TRBD2 matching 10 bases. This CDR3 is built from 15 residues. V gave up 0 bases and J gave up 7 bases; unmatched junction bases: 6. Looked up from germline, CDR1 is GTSNPN and CDR2 is SVGIG (reference sequence). CDR3 in amino acids: CAWSVQLAGRNEQFF. The CDR3 DNA reads TGTGCCTGGAGTGTGCAACTAGCGGGAAGGAATGAGCAGTTCTTC.

This clone has more than one count but fewer than ten. The chain uses TRBV5-1 and TRBJ1-1, with unresolved D. This CDR3 has 16 residues. Germline CDR1 reads SGHRS; CDR2 reads YFSETQ. V lost 2 bases to trimming and J lost 1 base, with 15 bases between them. The CDR3 bases are TGCGCCAGCAGCTTAGCGGTTCAGTACGGGAACACTGAAGCTTTCTTT. It yields the protein CASSLAVQYGNTEAFF.

This chain joins TRBV6-1 and TRBJ2-5; D assignment may be TRBD1 or TRBD2 (5 bases each). Germline V CDR1 and CDR2: MNHNS, SASEGT. The length of the CDR3 is 16 residues. Deletions cut 2 bases from V and 3 bases from J, with 16 bases between. CDR3 residues: CASSEWRGQGEETQYF. CDR3 coding DNA: TGTGCCAGCAGTGAATGGAGAGGGCAGGGAGAAGAGACCCAGTACTTC.

V usage is TRBV6-5 and J usage is TRBJ1-2; no clear D gene. V was shortened by 11 bases and J by 8 bases, with 6 bases between the two germline ends. Germline V gene data show CDR1 as MNHEY and CDR2 as SVGAGI. The CDR3 is made up of 8 amino acids. The CDR3 region is CAAGGYTF. CDR3 in DNA: TGTGCCGCTGGAGGCTACACCTTC.

This chain connects TRBV12-5 to TRBJ2-3; perhaps TRBD1 as D (6 bases). The V end lost 7 bases, the J end lost 0 bases, and 11 bases lay between the germline ends. There are 14 residues in the CDR3. Germline V gene lookup returns CDR1 LGHNT and CDR2 FRNRAP. CDR3 sequence: CASVPDSSTDTQYF. Written as DNA, the CDR3 is TGTGCTAGTGTTCCGGACAGCAGCACAGATACGCAGTATTTT.

The sample holds a few counts of this clone. Within the sample, other DNA sequences also encode this same CDR3. This sequence joins TRBV7-2 and TRBJ2-7; D is unclear. The germline gives CDR1 SGHTA, CDR2 FQGNSA. The CDR3 is made up of 11 amino acids. V was shortened by 2 bases and J by 2 bases, with 1 base between the two germline ends. The CDR3 nucleotides are TGTGCCAGCAGCTTAACCTACGAGCAGTACTTC. Amino acids: CASSLTYEQYF. The full variable domain, rest sourced from reference TRBV7-2 and TRBJ2-7, is GAGVSQSPSNKVTEKGKDVELRCDPISGHTALYWYRQSLGQGLEFLIYFQGNSAPDKSGLPSDRFSAERTGGSVSTLTIQRTQQEDSAVYLCASSLTYEQYFGPGTRLTVT.

DNA of the CDR3: TGTGCCAGCAGCTCTCAGGGGGCTTACGAGCAGTACTTC. It codes for CASSSQGAYEQYF. This chain uses TRBV5-6 with TRBJ2-7; TRBD1 matches at 8 bases. This CDR3 has 13 residues. V lost 3 bases and J lost 4; bases outside the gene matches: 3. CDR1 and CDR2 (germline): SGHDT, YYEEEE. Looking up the rest from reference TRBV5-6 and TRBJ2-7 gives the full variable domain: DAGVTQSPTHLIKTRGQQVTLRCSPKSGHDTVSWYQQALGQGPQFIFQYYEEEERQRGNFPDRFSGHQFPNYSSELNVNALLLGDSALYLCASSSQGAYEQYFGPGTRLTVT.

The chain uses TRBV4-1 and TRBJ1-2; D not certain. The CDR3 extends over 14 amino acids. Germline-derived CDR1 and CDR2 are MGHRA and YSYEKL. V dropped 1 base and J dropped 5 bases, with 11 bases sitting between them. CDR3 in amino acids: CASSQVHGDYGYTF. CDR3 nucleotide sequence: TGCGCCAGCAGCCAAGTCCACGGGGATTATGGCTACACCTTC.